Detailed here is one T cell receptor (beta chain). This specimen comes from a study of blood T cell repertoires in COVID-19. As for the study in general: COVID-19 samples, acute and convalescent, were from the United States, Italy and Spain. In each case, the material was cDNA or gDNA derived from T cells, B-cell-depleted T cells, or PBMCs.

The V end lost 6 bases, the J end lost 5 bases, and 11 bases lay between the germline ends. Germline V gene sequence: CDR1 SNHLY, CDR2 FYNNEI. This CDR3 contains 13 residues. How the authors handled the data: It was from reference gene primer amplification that nucleated cell counts were estimated. Profiled with immunoSEQ multiplex PCR; TCRdb holds only in-frame clones, not every one. V and J calls and clone size are copied from that table; D and trimming were computed from the DNA. The table has about 70,000 clones, approximately 85% seen once. The clonotype originates from a man aged 80 or over with acute or convalescent COVID-19. V usage is TRBV2 and J usage is TRBJ2-1, with TRBD2 as a possible D gene (6 bases). The specimen sequenced was peripheral blood. The DNA of the CDR3 is TGTGCCAGCAGCCGGGACTGGAACAATGAGCAGTTCTTC. Protein: CASSRDWNNEQFF.